The entry below gives a single T cell receptor (beta chain) sequence along with its context. In its sample, this clonotype was seen a few times. The specificity of this receptor is unknown. Base qualities were left out, and no much larger clone turns up one base away. CDR1 and CDR2 were assigned from the germline V gene as SGHTA and FQGNSA. V is clipped by 0 bases and J by 5 bases, and the sequence between their germline boundaries is 12 bases long. Its CDR3 holds 15 amino acids, cysteine through phenylalanine. The CDR3 DNA has 45 bases and is translated from base 1. Preparation of the library involved RT-PCR. Sequencing was carried out with an Illumina HiSeq 2500. TCRdb handled the public reads itself, with Q25 trimming in fastp and clone calling in MiXCR, and kept productive beta chains. One record per CDR3 amino acid sequence lists the most common genes and DNA. This sample comprises fewer than 400,000 distinct CDR3 sequences, 21% of them detected only once. The ten largest clones represent around 9.6% of the sample.

The source of the sample is a study of response to subunit inactivated influenza vaccine (dated by TCRdb to the late 2010s). Describing the broader study: The study used deep quantitative T cell receptor repertoire profiling to track responses to a trivalent subunit inactivated influenza vaccine. Overall study results and their limits: The authors proposed that each seasonal influenza vaccination may bring in only a limited number of new T cells.

The TCR sequence derives from a man between 45 and 75 years old who received an inactivated influenza vaccine. Donor details come from another sample of the same person, matched by shared clones. In this chain, TRBV7-2 is recombined with TRBJ2-3; no confident D gene assignment can be made. The sequencing here drew on PBMCs from blood, taken less than 22 months after vaccination. The DNA sequence follows: TGTGCCAGCAGCTTAGCGCGGCCGCCGCGAGATACGCAGTATTTT. Its amino acids are CASSLARPPRDTQYF.